The next 23 T cell receptor beta chains were all read from a single sample in a study of identical twins. TCRdb reprocessed the 5' RACE reads via MiXCR and lists one record per CDR3 protein. The repertoire consists of 1,800,000 or so distinct CDR3 sequences, with more than 30% occurring once and the leading ten covering more than 0.25%. The sequenced material came from cord blood. Receptors originate from a newborn girl in good health.

The chain is built from TRBV3-1 and TRBJ2-4; 11 bases align to TRBD2. The CDR3 consists of 15 residues. Looked up from germline, CDR1 is LGHDT and CDR2 is YNNKEL (reference sequence). V was pared by 5 bases and J by 3 bases, with 3 bases of the junction left unmatched. This CDR3 reads CASSFGLAGKNIQYF. The DNA of the CDR3 is TGTGCCAGCAGCTTTGGACTAGCGGGCAAAAACATTCAGTACTTC.

This clonotype was counted only a few times. The V and J genes are TRBV13 and TRBJ2-1; 7 bases fit TRBD2. Germline assignment: CDR1 PRHDT and CDR2 FYEKMQ (reference sequence). The CDR3 runs 17 residues. V lost 1 base to trimming and J lost 5 bases; unmatched junction nucleotides: 11. CDR3: CASSLVKGGSYNNEQFF. CDR3 sequence (DNA): TGTGCCAGCAGCTTAGTAAAGGGCGGGAGTTATAACAATGAGCAGTTCTTC.

The J gene is TRBJ2-1, the V gene TRBV19, with no clear D. The V gene's germline CDR1 is LNHDA and CDR2 SQIVND (reference sequence). CDR3 length: 12 amino acids. V lost 3 bases and J lost 3, with 3 bases in between. The chain's CDR3 is CASSINYNEQFF. CDR3 nucleotide sequence: TGTGCCAGTAGTATCAACTACAATGAGCAGTTCTTC.

This clonotype was recorded a few times. This chain joins TRBV20-1 and TRBJ2-5, with 10 bases aligning to TRBD2. Germline loops: CDR1 DFQATT, CDR2 SNEGSKA (reference sequence). J gave up 2 bases and V 7 bases, and 7 bases lay outside the gene matches. The CDR3 has 14 amino acids. CDR3 protein: CSGRLAGSQETQYF. The CDR3 coding sequence is TGCAGTGGGCGACTAGCGGGCTCTCAAGAGACCCAGTACTTC.

The chain combines TRBV7-2 with TRBJ2-5; 12 bases agree with TRBD2. CDR1 and CDR2 (germline): SGHTA, FQGNSA. J gave up 5 bases and V 8 bases, and 6 bases lay outside the gene matches. The CDR3 has 14 amino acids. The chain's CDR3 is CASESGLAGETQYF. The CDR3 nucleotides read TGTGCCAGCGAGTCCGGACTAGCGGGGGAGACCCAGTACTTC.

This chain connects TRBV24-1 to TRBJ2-7; D assignment may be TRBD1 or TRBD2 (5 bases each). V shed 7 bases and J shed 4 bases, with 25 bases lying between them. This CDR3 is 17 amino acids long. Germline lookup yields CDR1 KGHDR and CDR2 SFDVKD. The CDR3 reads CATRGVDILPTRYEQYF. The DNA for the CDR3 is TGTGCCACCAGGGGGGTTGACATTCTCCCAACGCGGTACGAGCAGTACTTC.

On this clonotype: Only one base separates this from a far larger clonotype, so it likely reflects a read error. The J gene is TRBJ1-2, the V gene TRBV5-6; 7 positions agree with TRBD1. The CDR3 loop spans 13 amino acids. The V and J ends lost 3 bases and 3 bases, in that order; junction bases with no gene match: 2. In germline, CDR1 is SGHDT, CDR2 YYEEEE. CDR3 nucleotide sequence: TGTGCCAGCAGCTGCGACAGGGACTATGGCTACACCTTC. Translating it yields CASSCDRDYGYTF.

This clonotype was found many times. The gene calls are TRBV27 and TRBJ2-6, with TRBD1 matching 9 bases. V was pared by 1 base and J by 0 bases, with 10 bases of the junction left unmatched. CDR3 length equals 20 residues. Germline V gene data show CDR1 as MNHEY and CDR2 as SMNVEV (reference sequence). DNA of the CDR3: TGTGCCAGCAGTTTATTCGCACCGGGACAGGGATTCTCTGGGGCCAACGTCCTGACTTTC. This sequence encodes CASSLFAPGQGFSGANVLTF.

This sequence joins TRBV3-1 and TRBJ2-2; TRBD2 might be the D (6 bases). V gave up 3 bases and J gave up 0 bases, with 14 bases separating them. Germline lookup yields CDR1 LGHDT and CDR2 YNNKEL (reference sequence). There are 17 residues in the CDR3. The CDR3 loop reads CASSQVSGHANTGELFF. The CDR3 coding sequence is TGTGCCAGCAGCCAGGTTAGCGGACACGCGAACACCGGGGAGCTGTTTTTT.

This clonotype was counted between two and nine times. The rearrangement uses TRBV5-1 and TRBJ1-1; D unresolved. V dropped 1 base and J dropped 4 bases, with 14 bases sitting between them. The CDR3 runs to 15 residues. Per germline, CDR1 SGHRS and CDR2 YFSETQ. The CDR3 coding sequence is TGCGCCAGCAGCTTGAAAGGGCCAACCGGCACTGAAGCTTTCTTT. It yields the protein CASSLKGPTGTEAFF.

The CDR3 here is CASSQGPARGEQYF. Here the CDR3 DNA reads TGTGCCAGCAGCCAAGGACCGGCGAGGGGCGAGCAGTACTTC. This sequence joins TRBV5-5 and TRBJ2-7; either TRBD1 or TRBD2 may fit D (5 bases each). The CDR3 sequence is 14 residues long. Germline V lookup: CDR1 SGHKS, CDR2 YYEKEE (reference sequence). V was clipped by 4 bases and J by 6 bases, with 17 bases between them.

CDR3: CASSPGLAGGRTQYF. In DNA form, the CDR3 reads TGTGCCAGCAGCCCGGGACTAGCGGGGGGGCGTACGCAGTATTTT. V is TRBV12-3 or TRBV12-4 and J is TRBJ2-3, with 16 bases aligning to TRBD2. V gave up 6 bases and J gave up 8 bases; unmatched junction bases: 5. The CDR3 loop spans 15 amino acids.

This clonotype was observed a few times. This chain joins TRBV6-5 and TRBJ1-6; D is possibly TRBD1 (5 bases). V was pared by 5 bases and J by 6 bases, with 14 bases between. The CDR3 covers 15 residues. In germline, CDR1 is MNHEY, CDR2 SVGAGI. As DNA, the CDR3 is TGTGCCAGCAGTGGCAGGGAGAGGGCTAATTCACCCCTCCACTTT. This sequence encodes CASSGRERANSPLHF.

As regards this clonotype: A read error may produce the germline difference seen at one junction end. The chain links TRBV11-2 to TRBJ2-4; perhaps TRBD2 as D (6 bases). The J call may be in error: the DNA end matches TRBJ2-7 better. CDR3 length: 16 amino acids. CDR1 is SGHAT and CDR2 is FQNNGV in the germline V gene. The CDR3: CASSLVPSQGGYEQYF. In nucleotides, the CDR3 is TGCGCCAGCAGCTTAGTCCCTTCGCAGGGAGGCTACGAGCAGTACTTC.

For this clonotype: A much bigger clone sits one base away, suggesting this may be a read error. The chain uses TRBV2 and TRBJ2-5, with 10 bases that match TRBD2. J lost 11 bases, V lost 6 bases, and 15 bases had no gene match. The length of the CDR3 is 15 residues. Germline CDR1 and CDR2: SNHLY and FYNNEI. CDR3 region: CASRATSGSVSEQYF. The CDR3 nucleotides read TGTGCCAGCAGGGCGACTAGCGGGTCTGTTTCTGAGCAGTACTTC.

This clonotype has more than one count but fewer than ten. The rearrangement uses TRBV2 and TRBJ1-2, with a possible D match to TRBD1 (6 bases). The length of the CDR3 is 14 residues. Per the germline V gene, CDR1 is SNHLY and CDR2 is FYNNEI. V lost 2 bases and J 4 bases, leaving 11 bases between the germline ends. The CDR3 DNA reads as TGTGCCAGCAGTGAATTTGGACAGTTCTATGGCTACACCTTC. It codes for CASSEFGQFYGYTF.

The chain joins TRBV13 to TRBJ2-3, with 11 positions matching TRBD2. V was clipped by 7 bases and J by 2 bases; unmatched bases: 8. The CDR3 covers 16 residues. From germline, CDR1 is PRHDT and CDR2 FYEKMQ (reference sequence). DNA of the CDR3: TGTGCCAGCAAATCAACTAGCGGGGGATTCACAGATACGCAGTATTTT. Translation gives CASKSTSGGFTDTQYF.

About this clonotype itself: Given the absence of the conserved phenylalanine or tryptophan at the CDR3 end, a read error is likely. The V gene is TRBV5-1, the J gene TRBJ1-1, with D uncertain. Germline values: CDR1 SGHRS, CDR2 YFSETQ. This CDR3 has 14 residues. Trimming removed 1 base from V and 1 base from J, with 8 bases in between. CDR3 DNA: TGCGCCAGCAGCTTGAAGGGAGGGAACACTGAAGCTTTCCTT. Translating it yields CASSLKGGNTEAFL.

This sequence joins TRBV5-1 and TRBJ2-3; 14 positions match TRBD2. This CDR3 has 18 residues. Unmatched junction bases numbered 7, after V lost 4 bases and J lost 0 bases. CDR1 is SGHRS and CDR2 is YFSETQ in the germline V gene. CDR3 in DNA: TGCGCCAGCAGCCCCCGGACTAGCGGGGGGCTAAGCACAGATACGCAGTATTTT. Amino acid sequence: CASSPRTSGGLSTDTQYF.

The genes are TRBV12-3 or TRBV12-4 and TRBJ1-1; D is undetermined. CDR3 length equals 13 residues. V lost 1 base and J lost 7, with 10 bases in between. The CDR3 loop is CASSLEAALEAFF. Here the CDR3 DNA reads TGTGCCAGCAGTTTAGAGGCGGCCCTTGAAGCTTTCTTT.

Comment on this clonotype: A much larger clone sits a single nucleotide away, making a read error possible. This chain uses TRBV29-1 with TRBJ1-2; D might be TRBD1 (5 bases). In germline, CDR1 is SQVTM, CDR2 ANQGSEA. V lost 3 bases and J lost 8, with 19 bases in between. CDR3 size: 14 residues. The CDR3 sequence: CSVDLPGRVEGYTF. CDR3 sequence (DNA): TGCAGCGTTGATCTTCCGGGACGGGTCGAAGGCTACACCTTC.

This clonotype was picked up a small number of times. The chain combines TRBV20-1 with TRBJ2-5, with 9 bases matching TRBD2. Near its end, the DNA agrees better with TRBJ2-7, so the J call may be wrong. The CDR3 sequence is 12 residues long. Germline V CDR1 and CDR2: DFQATT, SNEGSKA (reference sequence). The CDR3 reads CSARHSGSEQYF. The CDR3, as DNA: TGCAGTGCTAGACATAGCGGGAGCGAGCAGTACTTC.

This clonotype was recorded many times. The CDR3 coding sequence is TGCAGCGTCTCTAGCGGGACCTCCTACGAGCAGTACTTC. Protein product: CSVSSGTSYEQYF. V and J are TRBV29-1 and TRBJ2-7; 9 bases line up with TRBD2. The CDR3 totals 13 residues. Germline V gene sequence: CDR1 SQVTM, CDR2 ANQGSEA. V lost 6 bases to trimming and J lost 0 bases; unmatched junction nucleotides: 3.